Reported below is one T cell receptor (beta chain). This clonotype was seen at least ten times. Its antigen remains undetermined. No base qualities exist here, and no much larger clone lies one base off it. The listed sequencing device is Illumina HiSeq 1500. Through fastp at Q25 and MiXCR, TCRdb rebuilt clones from the public reads, retaining in-frame beta chains. CDR3 protein sequences are deduplicated, and each keeps its most common genes and DNA. The sample has about 830,000 distinct CDR3 sequences on record, 32% of them singletons. The ten largest clones capture roughly 12% of the sample. Reading the label with the study, this specimen's treatment or condition is: in vitro stimulation with specific CMV peptide epitopes to enrich CMV-specific T cells. The data were taken from a study of T cell repertoires in cytomegalovirus infection (dated by TCRdb to the late 2010s). Study-wide context: Peptide stimulations targeted recently identified HLA-C-restricted CMV epitopes, whose presentation resists viral immunomodulation, together with well-studied HLA-B-restricted epitopes. Donor HLA type was relevant to the analysis, because carriage of CMV infection together with the matching HLA type was indicated by public TCR beta signatures.

The CDR3 covers 16 residues, taking in both the cysteine and the phenylalanine. Only the CDR3 region is kept as DNA, spanning 48 bases read in frame from base 1. The germline V gene encodes CDR1 SGHTA and CDR2 FQGNSA. Trimming costs V 1 base and J 5 bases, and their ends lie 14 bases apart. The paper as a whole reports these results and caveats: Carriers of CMV infection plus the relevant HLA type were discriminated by the cumulative frequency of public TCR beta family members in the study cohort and in an independent roughly 340-donor cohort. The ex vivo response was dominated by HLA-C-restricted CMV-specific TCR beta clonotypes, which also provided the single most frequent clonotype in two of eight donors.

This sequence uses TRBV7-2 and TRBJ2-2, with no confidently assigned D gene. This clonotype was sampled from a human donor in good health (CMV status not recorded). Some clones in this sample may be carry-over from other donors' samples. Sequenced material: cultured CD8+ T cells from PBMCs, taken from culture after CMV antigen stimulation. In nucleotide form, the sequence is TGTGCCAGCAGCTTAGAGGGAAGTCGCAGGACCGGGGAGCTGTTTTTT. This codes for CASSLEGSRRTGELFF.